These 7 T cell receptor beta chains were sequenced from one sample in a study of cytomegalovirus exposure and HLA in healthy donors. 13 Jbeta primers and 60 Vbeta primers were used for the PCR. Sequencing was performed with immunoSEQ multiplex PCR; in TCRdb, only in-frame clones are kept and a portion is missing. Of approximately 200,000 clones listed, more than 65% are singletons. The specimen was PBMCs. These receptors were collected from a woman aged 30 to 39 in good health and CMV-seropositive.

The CDR3 loop reads CASSPGTGGARNTIYF. The CDR3 DNA follows: TGTGCCAGCAGCCCCGGGACAGGGGGCGCCAGAAACACCATATATTTT. The genes are TRBV11-2 and TRBJ1-3; 12 nucleotides match TRBD1. Germline values: CDR1 SGHAT, CDR2 FQNNGV. This CDR3 spans 16 amino acids. Trimming cost V 5 bases and J 5 bases; bases outside gene matches: 7.

This clone was recorded a few times. The chain has TRBV10-3 and TRBJ1-2; possibly TRBD1 for D (6 bases). The V gene lost 3 bases and the J gene lost 0 bases, with 11 bases spanning the gap. This CDR3 spans 15 amino acids. The germline V gene has CDR1 ENHRY and CDR2 SYGVKD. CDR3 coding DNA: TGTGCCATCAGTGATGGGGGGGCGGCTAACTATGGCTACACCTTC. This translates into CAISDGGAANYGYTF.

V is TRBV4-1 and J is TRBJ2-3, with TRBD2 matching over 7 bases. With 1 base clipped from V and 4 bases from J, the junction kept 11 bases outside the gene matches. This CDR3 spans 17 amino acids. Germline-derived CDR1 and CDR2 are MGHRA and YSYEKL. The CDR3, as DNA: TGCGCCAGCAGCCAAGGGATAGCGGGTGGGGCCGCAGATACGCAGTATTTT. It translates to CASSQGIAGGAADTQYF.

The chain recombines TRBV29-1 with TRBJ1-2; D possibly corresponds to TRBD1 (6 bases). The V end lost 4 bases, the J end lost 2 bases, and 11 bases lay between the germline ends. CDR3 length: 13 amino acids. CDR1 is SQVTM and CDR2 is ANQGSEA in the germline V gene. Written as DNA, the CDR3 is TGCAGCGTTGGCCCGACAGGCAACTATGGCTACACCTTC. Its protein product is CSVGPTGNYGYTF. The entire variable domain, with the rest obtained from reference TRBV29-1 and TRBJ1-2, is as follows: SAVISQKPSRDICQRGTSLTIQCQVDSQVTMMFWYRQQPGQSLTLIATANQGSEATYESGFVIDKFPISRPNLTFSTLTVSNMSPEDSSIYLCSVGPTGNYGYTFGSGTRLTVV.

The CDR3 sequence: CATSRRAGDGYTF. The DNA for the CDR3 is TGTGCCACCAGCAGGAGGGCAGGCGATGGCTACACCTTC. This rearrangement joins TRBV15 to TRBJ1-2; unclear D gene. CDR3 length: 13 residues. CDR1 is LNHNV, CDR2 YYDKDF, per germline (reference sequence). Deletions cut 3 bases from V and 6 bases from J, with 11 bases between.

This chain uses TRBV7-9 with TRBJ1-6; D unresolved. V lost 4 bases, J lost 0 bases, and 10 bases lay in between. Looked up from germline, CDR1 is SEHNR and CDR2 is FQNEAQ (reference sequence). This CDR3 is 16 amino acids long. CDR3 sequence reads: CASSSGSISYNSPLHF. CDR3 coding DNA: TGTGCCAGCAGCTCGGGGTCTATCTCCTATAATTCACCCCTCCACTTT. Supplemented by reference TRBV7-9 and TRBJ1-6, the full variable domain reads DTGVSQNPRHKITKRGQNVTFRCDPISEHNRLYWYRQTLGQGPEFLTYFQNEAQLEKSRLLSDRFSAERPKGSFSTLEIQRTEQGDSAMYLCASSSGSISYNSPLHFGNGTRLTVT.

This clone was observed at least ten times. The rearrangement links TRBV4-2 to TRBJ2-7; D gene uncertain. V gave up 0 bases and J gave up 0 bases, with 9 bases separating them. The length of the CDR3 is 15 residues. Germline V lookup: CDR1 LGHNA, CDR2 YNFKEQ. CDR3 DNA: TGTGCCAGCAGCCAAGACATGTACTACTCCTACGAGCAGTACTTC. As protein: CASSQDMYYSYEQYF.